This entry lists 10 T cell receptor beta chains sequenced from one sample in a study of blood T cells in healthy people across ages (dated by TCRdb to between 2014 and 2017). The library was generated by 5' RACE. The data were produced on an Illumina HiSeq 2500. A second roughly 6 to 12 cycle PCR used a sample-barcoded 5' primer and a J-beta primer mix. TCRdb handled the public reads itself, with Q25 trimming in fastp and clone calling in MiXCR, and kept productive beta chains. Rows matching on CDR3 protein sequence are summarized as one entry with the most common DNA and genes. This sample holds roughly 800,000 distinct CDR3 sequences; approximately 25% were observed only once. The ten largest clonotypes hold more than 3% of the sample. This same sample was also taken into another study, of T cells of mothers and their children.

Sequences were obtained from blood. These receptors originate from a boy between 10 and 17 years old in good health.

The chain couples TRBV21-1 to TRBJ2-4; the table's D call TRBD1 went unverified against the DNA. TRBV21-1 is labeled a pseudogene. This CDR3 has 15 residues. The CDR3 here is CASTERGGPKNIQYF. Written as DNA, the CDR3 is TGTGCCAGCACAGAGCGGGGGGGACCCAAAAACATTCAGTACTTC.

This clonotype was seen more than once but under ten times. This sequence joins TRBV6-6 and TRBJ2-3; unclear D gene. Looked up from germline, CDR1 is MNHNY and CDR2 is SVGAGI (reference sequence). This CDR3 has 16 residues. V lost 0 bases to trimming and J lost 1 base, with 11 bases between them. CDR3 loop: CASSYSQNSGTDTQYF. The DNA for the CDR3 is TGTGCCAGCAGTTACTCTCAGAACTCGGGCACAGATACGCAGTATTTT.

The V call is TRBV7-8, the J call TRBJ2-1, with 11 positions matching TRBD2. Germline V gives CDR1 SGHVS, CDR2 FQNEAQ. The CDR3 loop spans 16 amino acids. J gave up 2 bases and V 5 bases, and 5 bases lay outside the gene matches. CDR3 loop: CASSLTSGSPYNEQFF. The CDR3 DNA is TGTGCCAGCAGCCTCACTAGCGGGAGTCCCTACAATGAGCAGTTCTTC.

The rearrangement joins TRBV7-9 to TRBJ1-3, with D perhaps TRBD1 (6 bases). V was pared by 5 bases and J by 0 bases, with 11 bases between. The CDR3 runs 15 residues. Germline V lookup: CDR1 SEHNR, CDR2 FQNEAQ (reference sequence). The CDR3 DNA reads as TGTGCCAGCAGCAGGACAGACGCCTCTGGAAACACCATATATTTT. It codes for CASSRTDASGNTIYF.

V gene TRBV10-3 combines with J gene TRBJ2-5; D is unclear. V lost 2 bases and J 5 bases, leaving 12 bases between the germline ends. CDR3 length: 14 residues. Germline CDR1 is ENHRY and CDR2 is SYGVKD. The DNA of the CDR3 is TGTGCCATCAGTGAGCCGCACATCGAGGAGACCCAGTACTTC. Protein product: CAISEPHIEETQYF.

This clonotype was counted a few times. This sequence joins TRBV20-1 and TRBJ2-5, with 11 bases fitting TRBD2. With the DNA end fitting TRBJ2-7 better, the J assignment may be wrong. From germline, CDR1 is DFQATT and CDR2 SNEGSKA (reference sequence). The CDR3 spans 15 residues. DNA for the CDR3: TGCAGTGCACCCGCAAGTAGCGGGAGGGCCTACGAGCAGTACTTC. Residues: CSAPASSGRAYEQYF.

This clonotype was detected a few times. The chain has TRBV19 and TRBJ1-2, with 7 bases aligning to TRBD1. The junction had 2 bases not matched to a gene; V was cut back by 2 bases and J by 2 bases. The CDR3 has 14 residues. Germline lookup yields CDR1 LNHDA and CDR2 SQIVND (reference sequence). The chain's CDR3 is CASSITDRNYGYTF. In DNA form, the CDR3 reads TGTGCCAGTAGTATAACGGACAGGAACTATGGCTACACCTTC. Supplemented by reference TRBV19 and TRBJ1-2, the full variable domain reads DGGITQSPKYLFRKEGQNVTLSCEQNLNHDAMYWYRQDPGQGLRLIYYSQIVNDFQKGDIAEGYSVSREKKESFPLTVTSAQKNPTAFYLCASSITDRNYGYTFGSGTRLTVV.

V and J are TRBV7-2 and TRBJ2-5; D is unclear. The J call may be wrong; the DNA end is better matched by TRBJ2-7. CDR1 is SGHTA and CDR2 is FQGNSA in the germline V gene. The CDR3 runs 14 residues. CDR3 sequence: CASSLVGSLYEQYF. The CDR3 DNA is TGTGCCAGCAGCTTAGTAGGGTCTCTGTACGAGCAGTACTTC.

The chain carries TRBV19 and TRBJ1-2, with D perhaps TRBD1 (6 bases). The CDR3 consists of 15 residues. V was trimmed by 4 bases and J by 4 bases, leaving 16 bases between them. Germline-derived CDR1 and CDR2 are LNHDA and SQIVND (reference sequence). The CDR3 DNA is TGTGCCAGTAGTAGGCAGGGGTCGACTATCTATGGCTACACCTTC. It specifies CASSRQGSTIYGYTF. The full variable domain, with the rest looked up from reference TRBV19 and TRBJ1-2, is DGGITQSPKYLFRKEGQNVTLSCEQNLNHDAMYWYRQDPGQGLRLIYYSQIVNDFQKGDIAEGYSVSREKKESFPLTVTSAQKNPTAFYLCASSRQGSTIYGYTFGSGTRLTVV.

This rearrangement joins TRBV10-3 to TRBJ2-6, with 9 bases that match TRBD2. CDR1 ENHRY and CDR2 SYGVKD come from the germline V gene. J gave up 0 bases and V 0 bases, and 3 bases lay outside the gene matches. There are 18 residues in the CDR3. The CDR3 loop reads CAISESPSGVSGANVLTF. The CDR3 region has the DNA TGTGCCATCAGTGAGTCCCCTAGCGGGGTCTCTGGGGCCAACGTCCTGACTTTC.